Listed below are T cell receptor beta chains from one sample, sequenced in a study of cytomegalovirus exposure and HLA in healthy donors. Profiled with immunoSEQ multiplex PCR; TCRdb holds only in-frame clones, not every one. The sample contains hundreds of thousands of clones, about 90% of which appear only once. What was sequenced was PBMCs. The receptors were sampled from a man aged 18 to 29 in good health and CMV-seropositive. The CDR3 runs from the conserved cysteine through the conserved F or W. The D gene is left open where the match is weak. Some rows have no size entry. The others give once, few or many, or a class for an expanded clone.

-,TRBV5-1,-,TRBJ2-3,TGCGCCAGCAGCTTGGCGGGGTTCCCAGATACGCAGTATTTT,CASSLAGFPDTQYF
-,TRBV2,-,TRBJ2-3,TGTGCCAGCAGCGTCCTCCTCGGGAGTAGCACAGATACGCAGTATTTT,CASSVLLGSSTDTQYF
few,TRBV6-6,-,TRBJ2-2,TGTGCCAGCCGGACCGGGCCTTCGAACACCGGGGAGCTGTTTTTT,CASRTGPSNTGELFF
once,TRBV28,TRBD1,TRBJ2-1,TGTGCCAGCAGTCAATCTAACAGGGGTAATGAGCAGTTCTTC,CASSQSNRGNEQFF
-,TRBV5-4,-,TRBJ1-1,TGTGCCAGCAGTTCTGACCCAGAGAACACTGAAGCTTTCTTT,CASSSDPENTEAFF
-,TRBV2,-,TRBJ1-1,TGTGCCAGCAGTGAAGCTGGGGCAGATCAGACTGAAGCTTTCTTT,CASSEAGADQTEAFF
-,TRBV5-1,-,TRBJ2-1,TGCGCCAGCAGCTCCTCAGATAGCTCCTACAATGAGCAGTTCTTC,CASSSSDSSYNEQFF
-,TRBV5-5,TRBD1,TRBJ1-1,TGTGCCAGCAGCTTCCGGGACAGGGACTACACTGAAGCTTTCTTT,CASSFRDRDYTEAFF
-,TRBV2,TRBD1,TRBJ2-7,TGTGCCAGCAGTCAACAGGGGGCGAACGAGCAGTACTTC,CASSQQGANEQYF
-,TRBV5-1,-,TRBJ1-2,TGCGCCAGCAGCACCGGGACCGAGTATGGCTACACCTTC,CASSTGTEYGYTF
-,TRBV9,TRBD2,TRBJ2-7,TGTGCCAGCAGCGGCCTAGCGGGAGTTGTGGCCGAGCAGTACTTC,CASSGLAGVVAEQYF
-,TRBV7-2,-,TRBJ1-4,TGTGCCAGCAGCTTAGATCCAGGGAACGAAAAACTGTTTTTT,CASSLDPGNEKLFF
-,TRBV9,TRBD1,TRBJ1-2,TGTGCCAGCAGCGCTAACAGGGGAGGGGTGGACTATGGCTACACCTTC,CASSANRGGVDYGYTF
-,TRBV18,TRBD1,TRBJ1-2,TGTGCCAGCTCACCAACGACGGACAGGGACTATGGCTACACCTTC,CASSPTTDRDYGYTF
few,TRBV27,-,TRBJ1-2,TGTGCCAGCAGTTTTGGCTCAGGGGCCTATGGCTACACCTTC,CASSFGSGAYGYTF
once,TRBV5-1,-,TRBJ2-3,TGCGCCAGCAGCTTGGTCCCAGGGCGGGCAGGCACAGATACGCAGTATTTT,CASSLVPGRAGTDTQYF
-,TRBV27,TRBD2,TRBJ2-3,TGTGCCAGCAGTTATGAAGTCACTAGCGGGAGTTTTACAGATACGCAGTATTTT,CASSYEVTSGSFTDTQYF
-,TRBV2,-,TRBJ1-1,TGTGCCACAAAACCGCAATATCACACAGGTCCTGAAGCTTTCTTT,CATKPQYHTGPEAFF
-,TRBV20-1,-,TRBJ1-1,TGCAGTGAAGCCTCGAACACTGAAGCTTTCTTT,CSEASNTEAFF
-,TRBV20-1,TRBD2,TRBJ2-7,TGCGGCGGACTAGCGTCTCACGAGCAGTACTTC,CGGLASHEQYF
once,TRBV4-2,TRBD1,TRBJ1-3,TGTGCCAGCAGCCAAGTTGGGGGACAGGGCTCTGGAAACACCATATATTTT,CASSQVGGQGSGNTIYF
-,TRBV4-1,TRBD2,TRBJ2-7,TGCGCCAGCAGCCCCGAAGGGACTAGCGCTTCCTACGAGCAGTACTTC,CASSPEGTSASYEQYF
once,TRBV6-1,-,TRBJ1-1,TGTGCCAGCAGTGAAGCATCGACGGTGGGGTACACTGAAGCTTTCTTT,CASSEASTVGYTEAFF
-,TRBV5-1,-,TRBJ2-3,TGCGCCAGCAGCCCCCTTGGGGGGAGGACCGGCACAGATACGCAGTATTTT,CASSPLGGRTGTDTQYF
once,TRBV30,TRBD2,TRBJ2-1,TGTGCCTGGAGTGTACGTCTAGCGGGAATCAATGAGCAGTTCTTC,CAWSVRLAGINEQFF
-,TRBV6-1,-,TRBJ2-7,TGTGCCAGCAGTGAAGCGCGAGGGACTGCCTACGAGCAGTACTTC,CASSEARGTAYEQYF
-,TRBV2,-,TRBJ2-7,TGTGCCAGCAGTGCGAGCGGCGCCCCCTACGAGCAGTACTTC,CASSASGAPYEQYF